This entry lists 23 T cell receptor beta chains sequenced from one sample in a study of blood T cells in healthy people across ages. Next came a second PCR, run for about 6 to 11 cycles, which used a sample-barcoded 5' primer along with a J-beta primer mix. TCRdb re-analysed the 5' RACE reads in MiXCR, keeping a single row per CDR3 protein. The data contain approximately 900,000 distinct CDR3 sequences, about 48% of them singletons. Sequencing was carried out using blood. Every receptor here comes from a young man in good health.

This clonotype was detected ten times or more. The CDR3 is CASSYEQGGEQYF. CDR3 bases: TGTGCCAGCAGCTACGAACAGGGAGGAGAGCAGTACTTC. The rearrangement uses TRBV7-6 and TRBJ2-7; D is possibly TRBD1 or TRBD2 (6 bases each). V lost 4 bases to trimming and J lost 7 bases, with 14 bases between them. There are 13 residues in the CDR3. CDR1 is SGHVS and CDR2 is FNYEAQ in the germline V gene.

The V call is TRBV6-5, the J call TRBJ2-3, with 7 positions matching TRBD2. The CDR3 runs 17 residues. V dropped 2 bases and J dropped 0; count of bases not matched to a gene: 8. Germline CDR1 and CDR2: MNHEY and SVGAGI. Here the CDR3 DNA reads TGTGCCAGCAGTTACGCCCCCTCTAGCGGCAGCACAGATACGCAGTATTTT. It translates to CASSYAPSSGSTDTQYF.

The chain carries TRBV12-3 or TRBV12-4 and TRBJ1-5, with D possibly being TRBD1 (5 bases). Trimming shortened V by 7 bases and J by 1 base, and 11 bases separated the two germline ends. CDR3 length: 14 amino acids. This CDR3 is CASTSTVSNQPQHF. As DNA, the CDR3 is TGTGCCAGCACCTCGACAGTGAGCAATCAGCCCCAGCATTTT.

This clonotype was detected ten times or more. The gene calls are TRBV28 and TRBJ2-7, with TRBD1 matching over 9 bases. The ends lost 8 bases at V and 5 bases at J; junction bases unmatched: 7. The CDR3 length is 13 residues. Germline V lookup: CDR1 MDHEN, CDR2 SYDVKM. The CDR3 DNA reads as TGTGCCAGCGTATCACAGGGGGCGAACGAGCAGTACTTC. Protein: CASVSQGANEQYF.

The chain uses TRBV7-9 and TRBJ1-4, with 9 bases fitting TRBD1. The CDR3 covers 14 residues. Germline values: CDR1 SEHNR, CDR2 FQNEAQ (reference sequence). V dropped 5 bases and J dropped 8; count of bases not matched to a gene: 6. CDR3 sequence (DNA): TGTGCCAGCAGCGCCCCAGGGACAGGGGAAAAACTGTTTTTT. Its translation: CASSAPGTGEKLFF.

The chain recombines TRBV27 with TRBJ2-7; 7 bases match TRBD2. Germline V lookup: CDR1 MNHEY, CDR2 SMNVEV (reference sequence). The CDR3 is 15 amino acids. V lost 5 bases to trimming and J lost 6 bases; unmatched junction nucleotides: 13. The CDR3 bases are TGTGCCAGCAGTCCTCAGACTATCGGGAGGCTCGAGCAGTACTTC. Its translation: CASSPQTIGRLEQYF.

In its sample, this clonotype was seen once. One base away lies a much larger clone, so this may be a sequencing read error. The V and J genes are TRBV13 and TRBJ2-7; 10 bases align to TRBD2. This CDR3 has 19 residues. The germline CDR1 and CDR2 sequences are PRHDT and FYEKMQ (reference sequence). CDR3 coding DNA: TGTACCAGCACTTTTTGTGGTAGCGGGGGGTCCCATGATTGTTACGAGCAGTACTTC. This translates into CTSTFCGSGGSHDCYEQYF.

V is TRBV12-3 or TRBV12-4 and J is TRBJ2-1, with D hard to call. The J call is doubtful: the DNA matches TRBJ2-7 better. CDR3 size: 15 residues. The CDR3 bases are TGTGCCAGCAGTGCTCCAGGAACTGATTACAATGAGCAGTACTTC. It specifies CASSAPGTDYNEQYF.

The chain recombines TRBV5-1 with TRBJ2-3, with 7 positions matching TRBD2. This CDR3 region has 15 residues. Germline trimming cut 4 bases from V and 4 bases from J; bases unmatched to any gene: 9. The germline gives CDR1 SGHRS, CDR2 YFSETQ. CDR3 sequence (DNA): TGCGCCAGCAGCGAATCAGGGAGGGTTGCAGATACGCAGTATTTT. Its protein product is CASSESGRVADTQYF.

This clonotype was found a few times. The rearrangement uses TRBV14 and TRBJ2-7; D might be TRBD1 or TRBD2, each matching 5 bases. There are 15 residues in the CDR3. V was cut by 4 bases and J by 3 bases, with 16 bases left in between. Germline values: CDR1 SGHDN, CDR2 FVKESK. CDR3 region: CASSLFTGPLYEQYF. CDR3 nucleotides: TGTGCCAGCAGCCTGTTCACGGGACCCCTCTACGAGCAGTACTTC.

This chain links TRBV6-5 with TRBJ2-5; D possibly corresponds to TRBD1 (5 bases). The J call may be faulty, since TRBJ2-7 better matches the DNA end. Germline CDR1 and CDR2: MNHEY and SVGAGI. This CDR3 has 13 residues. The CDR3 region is CASSYGRVYEQYF. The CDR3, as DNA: TGTGCCAGCAGTTACGGCAGGGTATACGAGCAGTACTTC.

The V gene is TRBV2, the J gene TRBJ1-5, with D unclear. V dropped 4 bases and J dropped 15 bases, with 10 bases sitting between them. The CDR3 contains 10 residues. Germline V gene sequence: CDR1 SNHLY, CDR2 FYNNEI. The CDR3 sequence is CASSGELPHF. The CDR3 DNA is TGTGCCAGCAGTGGCGAGTTACCGCATTTT. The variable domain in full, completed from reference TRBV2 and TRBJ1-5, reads EPEVTQTPSHQVTQMGQEVILRCVPISNHLYFYWYRQILGQKVEFLVSFYNNEISEKSEIFDDQFSVERPDGSNFTLKIRSTKLEDSAMYFCASSGELPHFGDGTRLSIL.

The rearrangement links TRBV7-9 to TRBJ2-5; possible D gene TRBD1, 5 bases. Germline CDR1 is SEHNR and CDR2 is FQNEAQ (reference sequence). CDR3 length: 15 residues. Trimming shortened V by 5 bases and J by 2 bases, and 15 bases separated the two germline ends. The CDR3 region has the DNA TGTGCCAGCAGCATGAATACAGGTTTGCAAGAGACCCAGTACTTC. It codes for CASSMNTGLQETQYF. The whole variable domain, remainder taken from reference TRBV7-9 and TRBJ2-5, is DTGVSQNPRHKITKRGQNVTFRCDPISEHNRLYWYRQTLGQGPEFLTYFQNEAQLEKSRLLSDRFSAERPKGSFSTLEIQRTEQGDSAMYLCASSMNTGLQETQYFGPGTRLLVL.

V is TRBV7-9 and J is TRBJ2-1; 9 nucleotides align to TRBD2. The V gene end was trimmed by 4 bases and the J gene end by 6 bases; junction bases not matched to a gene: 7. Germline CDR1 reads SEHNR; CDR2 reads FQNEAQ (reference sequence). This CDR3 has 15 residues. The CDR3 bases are TGTGCCAGCAGCTCGGGACTAGCCCCGGGCAATGAGCAGTTCTTC. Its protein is CASSSGLAPGNEQFF.

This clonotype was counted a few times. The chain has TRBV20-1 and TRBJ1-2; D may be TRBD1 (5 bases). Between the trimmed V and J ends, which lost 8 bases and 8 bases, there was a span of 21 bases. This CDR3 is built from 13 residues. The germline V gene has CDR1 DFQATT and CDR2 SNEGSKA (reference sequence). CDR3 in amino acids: CSPPAAGSGGYTF. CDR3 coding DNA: TGCAGTCCCCCGGCGGCAGGCTCAGGGGGCTACACCTTC.

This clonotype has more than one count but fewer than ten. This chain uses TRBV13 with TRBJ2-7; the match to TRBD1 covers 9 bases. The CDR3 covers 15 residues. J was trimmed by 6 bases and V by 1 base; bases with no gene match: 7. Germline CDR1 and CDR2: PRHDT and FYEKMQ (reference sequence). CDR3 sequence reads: CASSLEGTGRGEQYF. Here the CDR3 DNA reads TGTGCCAGCAGCTTAGAAGGGACAGGGCGAGGCGAGCAGTACTTC.

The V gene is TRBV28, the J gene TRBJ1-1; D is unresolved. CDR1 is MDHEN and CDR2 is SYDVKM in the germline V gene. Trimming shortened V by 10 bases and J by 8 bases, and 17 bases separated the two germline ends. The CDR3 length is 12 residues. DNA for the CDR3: TGTGCCACCGAGGGAGGAGCACTAGAAGCTTTCTTT. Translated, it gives CATEGGALEAFF.

DNA of the CDR3: TGCAGTGCTAGAGATCGCTCAAGGGGCTCGGGGCAAGAGACCCAGTACTTC. This gives the protein CSARDRSRGSGQETQYF. This rearrangement joins TRBV20-1 to TRBJ2-5; D possibly matches TRBD1 or TRBD2 (5 bases each). V lost 0 bases and J 2 bases, leaving 19 bases between the germline ends. Germline CDR1 DFQATT, CDR2 SNEGSKA (reference sequence). There are 17 residues in the CDR3.

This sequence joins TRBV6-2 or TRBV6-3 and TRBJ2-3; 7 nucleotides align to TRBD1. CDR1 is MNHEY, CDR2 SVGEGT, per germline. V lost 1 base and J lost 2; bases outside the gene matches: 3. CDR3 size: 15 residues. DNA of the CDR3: TGTGCCAGCAGTTACTTAGGGACAGCCACAGATACGCAGTATTTT. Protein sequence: CASSYLGTATDTQYF.

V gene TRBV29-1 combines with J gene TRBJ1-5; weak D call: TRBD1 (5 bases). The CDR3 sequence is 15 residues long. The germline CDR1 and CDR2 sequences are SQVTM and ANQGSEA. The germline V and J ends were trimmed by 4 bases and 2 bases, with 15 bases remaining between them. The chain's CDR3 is CSVAEGLLGNQPQHF. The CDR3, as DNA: TGCAGCGTTGCCGAGGGGCTTTTGGGCAATCAGCCCCAGCATTTT.

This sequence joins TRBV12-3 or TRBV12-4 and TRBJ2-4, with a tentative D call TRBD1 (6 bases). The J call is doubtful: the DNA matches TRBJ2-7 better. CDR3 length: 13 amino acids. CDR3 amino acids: CASRPTGPVEQYF. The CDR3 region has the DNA TGTGCCAGCAGACCGACAGGTCCCGTCGAGCAGTACTTC.

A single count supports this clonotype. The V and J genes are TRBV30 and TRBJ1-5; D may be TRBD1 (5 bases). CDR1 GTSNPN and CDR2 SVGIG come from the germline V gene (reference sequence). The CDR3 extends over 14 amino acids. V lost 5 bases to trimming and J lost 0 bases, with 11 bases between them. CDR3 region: CAWAPGDSNQPQHF. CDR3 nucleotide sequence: TGTGCCTGGGCCCCGGGGGATAGCAATCAGCCCCAGCATTTT.

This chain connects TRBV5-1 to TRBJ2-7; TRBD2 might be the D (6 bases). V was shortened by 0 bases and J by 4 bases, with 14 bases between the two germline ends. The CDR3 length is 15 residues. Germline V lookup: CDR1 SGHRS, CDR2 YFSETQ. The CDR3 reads CASSLAEQEGYEQYF. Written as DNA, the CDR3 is TGCGCCAGCAGCTTGGCCGAACAGGAGGGGTACGAGCAGTACTTC.